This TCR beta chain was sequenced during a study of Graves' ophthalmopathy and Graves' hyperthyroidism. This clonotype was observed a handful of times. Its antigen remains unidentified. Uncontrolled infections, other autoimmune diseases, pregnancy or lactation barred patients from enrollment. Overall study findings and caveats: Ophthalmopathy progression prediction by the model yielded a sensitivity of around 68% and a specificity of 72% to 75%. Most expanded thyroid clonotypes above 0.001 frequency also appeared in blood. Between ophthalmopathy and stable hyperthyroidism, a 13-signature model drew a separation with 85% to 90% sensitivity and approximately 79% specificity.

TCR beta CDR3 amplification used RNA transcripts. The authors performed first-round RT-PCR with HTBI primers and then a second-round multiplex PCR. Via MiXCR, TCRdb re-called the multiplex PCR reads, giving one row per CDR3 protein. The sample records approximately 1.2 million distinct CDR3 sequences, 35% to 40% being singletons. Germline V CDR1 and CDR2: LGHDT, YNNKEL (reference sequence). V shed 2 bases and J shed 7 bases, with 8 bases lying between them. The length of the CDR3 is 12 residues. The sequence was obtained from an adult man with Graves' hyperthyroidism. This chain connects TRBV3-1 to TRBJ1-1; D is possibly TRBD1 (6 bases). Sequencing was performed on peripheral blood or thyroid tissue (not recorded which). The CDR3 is CASSQNRVEAFF. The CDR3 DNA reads TGTGCCAGCAGCCAAAACAGGGTTGAAGCTTTCTTT.